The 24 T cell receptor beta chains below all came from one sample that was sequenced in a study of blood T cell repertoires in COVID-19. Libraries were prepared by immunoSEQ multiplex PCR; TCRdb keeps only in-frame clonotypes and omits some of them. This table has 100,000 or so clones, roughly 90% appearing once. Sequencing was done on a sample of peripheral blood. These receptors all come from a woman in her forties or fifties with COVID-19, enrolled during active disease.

CDR3 sequence reads: CASSLDKAGPLYNEQFF. The CDR3 bases are TGCGCCAGCAGCTTGGATAAAGCGGGGCCGCTCTACAATGAGCAGTTCTTC. The chain employs TRBV5-1 and TRBJ2-1; 7 bases align to TRBD2. The V gene end was trimmed by 0 bases and the J gene end by 3 bases; junction bases not matched to a gene: 9. This CDR3 is 17 amino acids long. Germline V gene lookup returns CDR1 SGHRS and CDR2 YFSETQ.

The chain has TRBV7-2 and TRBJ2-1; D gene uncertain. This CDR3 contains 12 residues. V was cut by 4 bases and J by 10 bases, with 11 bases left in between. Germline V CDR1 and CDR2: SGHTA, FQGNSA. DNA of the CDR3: TGTGCCAGCAGCTCGTCTAGTATAGAGCAGTTCTTC. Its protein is CASSSSSIEQFF. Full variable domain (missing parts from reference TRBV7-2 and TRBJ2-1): GAGVSQSPSNKVTEKGKDVELRCDPISGHTALYWYRQSLGQGLEFLIYFQGNSAPDKSGLPSDRFSAERTGGSVSTLTIQRTQQEDSAVYLCASSSSSIEQFFGPGTRLTVL.

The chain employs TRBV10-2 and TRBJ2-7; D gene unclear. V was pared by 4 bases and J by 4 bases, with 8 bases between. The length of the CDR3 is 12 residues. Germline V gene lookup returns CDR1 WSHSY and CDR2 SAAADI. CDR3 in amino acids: CASSAGLYEQYF. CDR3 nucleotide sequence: TGCGCCAGCAGTGCTGGCCTGTACGAGCAGTACTTC.

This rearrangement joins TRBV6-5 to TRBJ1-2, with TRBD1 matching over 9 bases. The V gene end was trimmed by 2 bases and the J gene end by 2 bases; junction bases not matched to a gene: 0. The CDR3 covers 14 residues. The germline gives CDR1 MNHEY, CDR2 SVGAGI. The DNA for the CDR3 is TGTGCCAGCAGTTACGGGACAGGGAACTATGGCTACACCTTC. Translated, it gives CASSYGTGNYGYTF.

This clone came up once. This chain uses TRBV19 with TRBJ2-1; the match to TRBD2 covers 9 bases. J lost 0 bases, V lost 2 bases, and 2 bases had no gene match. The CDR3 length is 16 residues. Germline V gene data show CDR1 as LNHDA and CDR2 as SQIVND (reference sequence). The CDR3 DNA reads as TGTGCCAGTAGTATACTAGCGGGGAGCTCCTACAATGAGCAGTTCTTC. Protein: CASSILAGSSYNEQFF. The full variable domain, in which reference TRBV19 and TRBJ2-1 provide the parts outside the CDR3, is DGGITQSPKYLFRKEGQNVTLSCEQNLNHDAMYWYRQDPGQGLRLIYYSQIVNDFQKGDIAEGYSVSREKKESFPLTVTSAQKNPTAFYLCASSILAGSSYNEQFFGPGTRLTVL.

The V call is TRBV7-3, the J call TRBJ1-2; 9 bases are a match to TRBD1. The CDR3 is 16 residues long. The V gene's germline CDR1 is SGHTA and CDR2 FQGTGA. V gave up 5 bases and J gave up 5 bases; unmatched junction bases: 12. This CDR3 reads CASSPGPLQGAYGYTF. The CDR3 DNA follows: TGTGCCAGCAGCCCAGGACCCCTACAGGGGGCGTATGGCTACACCTTC. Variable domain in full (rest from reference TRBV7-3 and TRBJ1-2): GAGVSQTPSNKVTEKGKYVELRCDPISGHTALYWYRQSLGQGPEFLIYFQGTGAADDSGLPNDRFFAVRPEGSVSTLKIQRTERGDSAVYLCASSPGPLQGAYGYTFGSGTRLTVV.

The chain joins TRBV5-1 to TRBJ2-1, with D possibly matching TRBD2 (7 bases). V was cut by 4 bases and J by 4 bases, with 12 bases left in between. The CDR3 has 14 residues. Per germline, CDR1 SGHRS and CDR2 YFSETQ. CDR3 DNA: TGCGCCAGCAGCGGGGGGGCAAAGTACAATGAGCAGTTCTTC. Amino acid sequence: CASSGGAKYNEQFF.

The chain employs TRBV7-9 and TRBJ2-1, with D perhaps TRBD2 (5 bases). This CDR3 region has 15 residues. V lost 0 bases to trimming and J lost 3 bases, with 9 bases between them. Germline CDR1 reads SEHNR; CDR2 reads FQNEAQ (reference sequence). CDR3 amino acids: CASSLARAGYNEQFF. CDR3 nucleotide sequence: TGTGCCAGCAGCTTAGCGCGGGCGGGCTACAATGAGCAGTTCTTC. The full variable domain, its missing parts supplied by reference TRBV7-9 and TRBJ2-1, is DTGVSQNPRHKITKRGQNVTFRCDPISEHNRLYWYRQTLGQGPEFLTYFQNEAQLEKSRLLSDRFSAERPKGSFSTLEIQRTEQGDSAMYLCASSLARAGYNEQFFGPGTRLTVL.

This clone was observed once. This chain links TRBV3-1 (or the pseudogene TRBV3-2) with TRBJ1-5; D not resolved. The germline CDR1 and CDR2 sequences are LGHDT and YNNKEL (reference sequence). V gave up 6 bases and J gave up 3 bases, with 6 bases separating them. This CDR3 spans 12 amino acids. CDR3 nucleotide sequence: TGTGCCAGCAGTGGGCCCAATCAGCCCCAGCATTTT. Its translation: CASSGPNQPQHF.

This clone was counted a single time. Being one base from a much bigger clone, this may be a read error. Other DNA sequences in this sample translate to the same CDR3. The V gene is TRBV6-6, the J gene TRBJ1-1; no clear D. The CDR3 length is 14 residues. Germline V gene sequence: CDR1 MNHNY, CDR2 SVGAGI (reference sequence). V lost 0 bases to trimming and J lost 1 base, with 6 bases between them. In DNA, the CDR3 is TGTGCCAGCAGTTACTCGGAGGGGAACACTGAAGCTTTCTTT. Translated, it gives CASSYSEGNTEAFF.

The CDR3 here is CASTPGQGPYGYTF. For the CDR3, the DNA is TGTGCCAGTACTCCGGGACAGGGGCCCTATGGCTACACCTTC. The gene calls are TRBV19 and TRBJ1-2, with 10 bases identical to TRBD1. CDR1 is LNHDA and CDR2 is SQIVND in the germline V gene (reference sequence). Germline trimming cut 7 bases from V and 4 bases from J; bases unmatched to any gene: 6. The CDR3 extends over 14 amino acids. Looking up the rest from reference TRBV19 and TRBJ1-2 gives the full variable domain: DGGITQSPKYLFRKEGQNVTLSCEQNLNHDAMYWYRQDPGQGLRLIYYSQIVNDFQKGDIAEGYSVSREKKESFPLTVTSAQKNPTAFYLCASTPGQGPYGYTFGSGTRLTVV.

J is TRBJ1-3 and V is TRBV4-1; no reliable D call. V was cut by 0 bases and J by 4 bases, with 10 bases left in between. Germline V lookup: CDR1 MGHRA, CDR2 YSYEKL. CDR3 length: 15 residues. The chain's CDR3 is CASSQDGVLGNTIYF. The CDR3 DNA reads TGCGCCAGCAGCCAAGATGGAGTCCTGGGAAACACCATATATTTT.

CDR3 nucleotides: TGTGCCAGCAGTTACGCGGATTGGACGGGACAGGGCGTTGGGGCTTTCTTT. Translation: CASSYADWTGQGVGAFF. This rearrangement joins TRBV6-2 or TRBV6-3 to TRBJ1-1; the match to TRBD1 covers 9 bases. The CDR3 sequence is 17 residues long. Losses at the gene ends were 2 bases for V and 11 bases for J; bases not matched to a gene: 18. The germline CDR1 and CDR2 sequences are MNHEY and SVGEGT.

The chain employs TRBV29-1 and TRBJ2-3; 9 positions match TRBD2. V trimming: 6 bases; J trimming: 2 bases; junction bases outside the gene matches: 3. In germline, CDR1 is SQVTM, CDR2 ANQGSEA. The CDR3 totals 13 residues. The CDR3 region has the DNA TGCAGCGTCGGGACTAGCTTCACAGATACGCAGTATTTT. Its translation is CSVGTSFTDTQYF.

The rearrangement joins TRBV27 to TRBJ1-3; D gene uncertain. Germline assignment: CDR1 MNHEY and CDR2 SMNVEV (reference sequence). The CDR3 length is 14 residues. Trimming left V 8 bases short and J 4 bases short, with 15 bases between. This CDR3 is CASSQAQHGNTIYF. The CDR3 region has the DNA TGTGCCAGCTCCCAGGCCCAACACGGAAACACCATATATTTT.

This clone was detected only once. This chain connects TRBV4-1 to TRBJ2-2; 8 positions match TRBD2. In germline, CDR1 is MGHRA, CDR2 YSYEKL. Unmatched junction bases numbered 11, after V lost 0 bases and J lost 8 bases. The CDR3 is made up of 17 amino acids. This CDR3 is CASSQDTRGAPPGELFF. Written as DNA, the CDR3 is TGCGCCAGCAGCCAAGACACGCGGGGGGCGCCCCCGGGGGAGCTGTTTTTT.

The CDR3 is CASSSGGPGNEQFF. Written as DNA, the CDR3 is TGCGCCAGCAGCTCGGGGGGGCCGGGGAATGAGCAGTTCTTC. This sequence joins TRBV5-1 and TRBJ2-1; 8 bases map to TRBD2. CDR3 length: 14 residues. The V and J ends lost 3 bases and 7 bases, in that order; junction bases with no gene match: 6. Germline assignment: CDR1 SGHRS and CDR2 YFSETQ.

The CDR3 is CAWSVFPGAGELFF. Here the CDR3 DNA reads TGTGCCTGGAGTGTGTTTCCCGGAGCCGGGGAGCTGTTTTTT. This chain joins TRBV30 and TRBJ2-2; D remains ambiguous. V lost 0 bases, J lost 6 bases, and 11 bases lay in between. Germline CDR1 GTSNPN, CDR2 SVGIG (reference sequence). The CDR3 length is 14 residues.

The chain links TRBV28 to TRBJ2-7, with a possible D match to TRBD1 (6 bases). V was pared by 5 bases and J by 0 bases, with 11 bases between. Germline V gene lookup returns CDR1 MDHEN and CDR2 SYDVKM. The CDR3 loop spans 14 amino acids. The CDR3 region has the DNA TGTGCCAGCAGTCCCCGGACAGTCTCCTACGAGCAGTACTTC. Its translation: CASSPRTVSYEQYF.

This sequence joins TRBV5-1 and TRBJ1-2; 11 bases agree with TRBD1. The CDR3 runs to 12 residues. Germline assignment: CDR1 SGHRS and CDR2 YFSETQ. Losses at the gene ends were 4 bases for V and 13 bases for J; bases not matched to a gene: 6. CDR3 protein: CASSEGQGVSTF. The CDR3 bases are TGCGCCAGCAGCGAGGGACAGGGGGTATCCACCTTC.

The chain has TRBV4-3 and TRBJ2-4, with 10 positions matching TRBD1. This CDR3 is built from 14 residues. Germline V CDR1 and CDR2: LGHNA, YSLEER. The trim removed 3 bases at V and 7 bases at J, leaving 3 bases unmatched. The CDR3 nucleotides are TGCGCCAGCAGCCACCCGGACAGGGGGAACATTCAGTACTTC. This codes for CASSHPDRGNIQYF.

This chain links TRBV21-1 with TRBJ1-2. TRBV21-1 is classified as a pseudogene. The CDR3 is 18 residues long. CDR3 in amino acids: CASSKSETEGSSNYGYTF. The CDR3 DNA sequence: TGTGCCAGCAGCAAGTCGGAGACGGAGGGATCTTCCAACTATGGCTACACCTTC.

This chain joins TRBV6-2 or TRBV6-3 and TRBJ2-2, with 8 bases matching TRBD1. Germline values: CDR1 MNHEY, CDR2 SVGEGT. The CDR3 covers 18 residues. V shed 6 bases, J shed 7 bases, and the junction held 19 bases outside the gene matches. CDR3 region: CASSTQEYRQGAIGELFF. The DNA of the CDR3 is TGTGCCAGCAGCACACAGGAGTATCGTCAGGGGGCCATCGGGGAGCTGTTTTTT.

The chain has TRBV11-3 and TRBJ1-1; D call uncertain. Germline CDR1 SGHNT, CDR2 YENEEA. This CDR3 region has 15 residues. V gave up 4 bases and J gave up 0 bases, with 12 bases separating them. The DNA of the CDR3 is TGTGCCAGCAGCTCCCCTGGCAGTTTGAACACTGAAGCTTTCTTT. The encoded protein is CASSSPGSLNTEAFF.